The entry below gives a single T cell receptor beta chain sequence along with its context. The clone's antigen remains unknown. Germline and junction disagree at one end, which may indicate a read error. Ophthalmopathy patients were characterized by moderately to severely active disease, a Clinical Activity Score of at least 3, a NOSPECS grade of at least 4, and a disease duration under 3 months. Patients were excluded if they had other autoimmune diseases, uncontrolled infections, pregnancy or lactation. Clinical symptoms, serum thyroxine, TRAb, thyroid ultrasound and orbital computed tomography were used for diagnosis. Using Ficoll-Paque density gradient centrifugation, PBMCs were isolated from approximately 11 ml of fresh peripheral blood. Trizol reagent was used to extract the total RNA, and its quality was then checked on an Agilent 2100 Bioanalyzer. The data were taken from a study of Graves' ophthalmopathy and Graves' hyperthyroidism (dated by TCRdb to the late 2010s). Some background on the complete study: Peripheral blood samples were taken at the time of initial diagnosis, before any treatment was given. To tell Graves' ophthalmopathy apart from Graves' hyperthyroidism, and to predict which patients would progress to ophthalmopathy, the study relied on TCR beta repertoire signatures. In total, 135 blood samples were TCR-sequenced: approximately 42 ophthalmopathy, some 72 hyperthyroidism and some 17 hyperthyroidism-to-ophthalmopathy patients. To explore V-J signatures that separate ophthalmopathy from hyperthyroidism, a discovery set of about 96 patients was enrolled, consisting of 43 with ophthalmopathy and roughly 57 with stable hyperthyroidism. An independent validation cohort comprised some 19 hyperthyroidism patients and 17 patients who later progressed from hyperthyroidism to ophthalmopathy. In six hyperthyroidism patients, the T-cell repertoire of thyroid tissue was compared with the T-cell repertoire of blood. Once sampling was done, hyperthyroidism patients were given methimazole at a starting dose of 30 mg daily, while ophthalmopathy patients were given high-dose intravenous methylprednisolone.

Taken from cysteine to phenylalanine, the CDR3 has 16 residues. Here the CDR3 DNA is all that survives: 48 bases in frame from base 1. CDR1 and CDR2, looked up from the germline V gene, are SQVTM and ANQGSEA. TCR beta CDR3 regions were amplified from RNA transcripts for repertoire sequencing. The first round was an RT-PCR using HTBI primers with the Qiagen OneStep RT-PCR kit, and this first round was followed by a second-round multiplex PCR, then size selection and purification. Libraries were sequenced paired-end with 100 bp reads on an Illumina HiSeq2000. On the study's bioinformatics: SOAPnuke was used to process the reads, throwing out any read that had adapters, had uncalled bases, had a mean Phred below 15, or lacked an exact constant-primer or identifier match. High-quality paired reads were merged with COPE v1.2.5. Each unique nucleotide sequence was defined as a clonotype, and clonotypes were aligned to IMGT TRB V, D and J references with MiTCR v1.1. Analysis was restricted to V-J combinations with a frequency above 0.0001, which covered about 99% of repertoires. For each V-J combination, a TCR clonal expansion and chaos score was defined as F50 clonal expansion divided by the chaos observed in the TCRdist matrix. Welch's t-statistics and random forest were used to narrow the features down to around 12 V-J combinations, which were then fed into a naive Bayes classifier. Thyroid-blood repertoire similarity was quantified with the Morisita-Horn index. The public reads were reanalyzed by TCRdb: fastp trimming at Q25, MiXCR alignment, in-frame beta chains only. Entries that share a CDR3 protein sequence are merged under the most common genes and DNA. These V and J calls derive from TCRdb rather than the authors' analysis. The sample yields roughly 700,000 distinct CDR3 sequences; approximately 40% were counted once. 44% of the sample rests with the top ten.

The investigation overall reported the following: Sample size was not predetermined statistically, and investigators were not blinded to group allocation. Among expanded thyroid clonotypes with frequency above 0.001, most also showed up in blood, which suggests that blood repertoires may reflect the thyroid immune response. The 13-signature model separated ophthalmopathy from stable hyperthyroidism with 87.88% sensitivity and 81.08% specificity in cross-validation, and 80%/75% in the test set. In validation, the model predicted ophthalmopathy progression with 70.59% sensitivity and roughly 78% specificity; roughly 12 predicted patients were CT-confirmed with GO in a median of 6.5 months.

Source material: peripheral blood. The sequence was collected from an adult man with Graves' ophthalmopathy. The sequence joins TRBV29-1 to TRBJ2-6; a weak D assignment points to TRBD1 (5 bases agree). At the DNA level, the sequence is TGCAGCGTTGAACTCATTCTAAGTTCTGGGGCCAACGCCCTGACTTTC. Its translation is CSVELILSSGANALTF.